These 12 T cell receptor beta chains came from one sample sequenced in a study of blood T cell repertoires in COVID-19. The repertoire was sequenced with immunoSEQ multiplex PCR; TCRdb's copy has only in-frame clones and lacks some. This table has about 150,000 clones, approximately 82% appearing once. Sequenced: peripheral blood. The receptor source for this set is a woman aged 50 to 60 with acute or convalescent COVID-19.

This CDR3 reads CASSLDGMAKNIQYF. The CDR3 DNA reads as TGCGCCAGCAGCTTGGACGGGATGGCCAAAAACATTCAGTACTTC. The chain combines TRBV5-1 with TRBJ2-4; tentatively, D is TRBD2 (5 bases). Germline assignment: CDR1 SGHRS and CDR2 YFSETQ. CDR3 length equals 15 residues. Trimming took 0 bases from V and 1 from J, leaving 8 bases between them.

Turning to this clone: The same CDR3 can be traced to other DNA sequences in this sample. The chain links TRBV5-1 to TRBJ1-3, with TRBD1 matching 8 bases. J lost 4 bases, V lost 3 bases, and 3 bases had no gene match. The germline V gene encodes CDR1 SGHRS and CDR2 YFSETQ. The CDR3 has 14 residues. CDR3 coding DNA: TGCGCCAGCAGCTCAGGGGGCGCGGGAAACACCATATATTTT. It yields the protein CASSSGGAGNTIYF.

V gene TRBV28 combines with J gene TRBJ2-1; TRBD1 matches 8 bases. This CDR3 has 14 residues. Germline values: CDR1 MDHEN, CDR2 SYDVKM. After removal of 2 bases from V and 6 bases from J, the junction contained 3 bases not matched to a gene. In DNA form, the CDR3 reads TGTGCCAGCAGTTTAGTGACAGGGGTCAATGAGCAGTTCTTC. Translated, it gives CASSLVTGVNEQFF.

This rearrangement joins TRBV18 to TRBJ1-3; possibly TRBD1 for D (5 bases). The CDR3 consists of 19 residues. Germline CDR1 is KGHSH and CDR2 is LQKENI. V lost 2 bases, J lost 0 bases, and 20 bases lay in between. The CDR3 coding sequence is TGTGCCAGCTCACCATCCCGACAGTACGCGCGGAGCTCTGGAAACACCATATATTTT. Its protein is CASSPSRQYARSSGNTIYF.

V is TRBV25-1 and J is TRBJ2-1, with 9 bases aligning to TRBD1. In germline, CDR1 is MGHDK, CDR2 SYGVNS. V shed 7 bases and J 4 bases; nucleotides not matched to a gene: 8. The CDR3 loop spans 15 amino acids. Here the CDR3 reads CASKLGQGKYNEQFF. The DNA of the CDR3 is TGTGCCAGCAAACTGGGACAGGGAAAATACAATGAGCAGTTCTTC.

J is TRBJ1-2 and V is TRBV29-1; D uncertain. V was cut by 2 bases and J by 8 bases, with 12 bases left in between. This CDR3 region has 12 residues. CDR1 is SQVTM and CDR2 is ANQGSEA in the germline V gene. The CDR3 nucleotides read TGCAGCGTTGAACATGGACTAGGCGGCTACACCTTC. This gives the protein CSVEHGLGGYTF.

The J gene is TRBJ1-2, the V gene TRBV6-5; possibly TRBD1 for D (6 bases). Germline CDR1 and CDR2: MNHEY and SVGAGI. The CDR3 has 13 residues. The germline V and J ends were trimmed by 8 bases and 5 bases, with 15 bases remaining between them. In nucleotides, the CDR3 is TGTGCCAGCCACCCCGGCAGGGGATATGGCTACACCTTC. Protein product: CASHPGRGYGYTF.

V and J are TRBV11-1 and TRBJ2-2; D uncertain. The CDR3 totals 14 residues. CDR1 and CDR2 from the germline V gene are SGHAT and FQDESV (reference sequence). Trimming took 5 bases from V and 5 from J, leaving 12 bases between them. CDR3 nucleotides: TGTGCCAGCAGCCGTGAGTCTTTTACCGGGGAGCTGTTTTTT. Its protein product is CASSRESFTGELFF.

This chain links TRBV18 with TRBJ2-2; D is perhaps TRBD1 (5 bases). Trimming left V 3 bases short and J 2 bases short, with 10 bases between. The length of the CDR3 is 15 residues. From germline, CDR1 is KGHSH and CDR2 LQKENI. This chain's CDR3 is CASSPRQGNTGELFF. CDR3 coding DNA: TGTGCCAGCTCACCGCGCCAGGGCAACACCGGGGAGCTGTTTTTT.

The genes are TRBV2 and TRBJ1-1; D may be TRBD1 (5 bases). The germline V gene encodes CDR1 SNHLY and CDR2 FYNNEI. The CDR3 is made up of 16 amino acids. Trimming left V 7 bases short and J 3 bases short, with 21 bases between. CDR3 sequence: CASTPYLGVMDTEAFF. The CDR3 coding sequence is TGTGCCAGCACGCCGTACCTAGGGGTTATGGACACTGAAGCTTTCTTT.

The chain combines TRBV7-6 with TRBJ2-5, with D possibly being TRBD1 (6 bases). V lost 6 bases and J 3 bases, leaving 20 bases between the germline ends. Germline loops: CDR1 SGHVS, CDR2 FNYEAQ. CDR3 length: 16 residues. The CDR3 DNA reads TGTGCCAGCAGTCCAGAGCTGGGGACATCAGAAGAGACCCAGTACTTC. Its translation is CASSPELGTSEETQYF.

The chain recombines TRBV7-2 with TRBJ1-1; D might be TRBD1 (6 bases). Per the germline V gene, CDR1 is SGHTA and CDR2 is FQGNSA. Trimming left V 0 bases short and J 3 bases short, with 11 bases between. CDR3 length: 15 amino acids. Here the CDR3 DNA reads TGTGCCAGCAGCTTAGCGCTGGGGGCAGACACTGAAGCTTTCTTT. As protein: CASSLALGADTEAFF.